A selection of T cell receptor beta chains follows, all from one sample in a study of shared clonotypes between healthy human individuals. Sequencing was performed with immunoSEQ multiplex PCR; in TCRdb, only in-frame clones are kept and a portion is missing. The table shows about 2,500,000 clones, with around 94% occurring only once. Sequenced: naive CD4+ T cells sorted from blood. The receptors derive from a man younger than 30 in good health. CDR3s include the opening cysteine and the closing phenylalanine or tryptophan. Each record gives: D gene, J gene, V gene, CDR3 length, clone size, CDR3 DNA, CDR3 protein. A D gene is named only where the DNA matches it firmly. The size entry is marked missing in some rows and otherwise reads once, few, many or a size class.

TRBD2,TRBJ2-1,TRBV28,15,NA,TGTGCCAGCAGAAACCCGGGACTAGGATACAATGAGCAGTTCTTC,CASRNPGLGYNEQFF
NA,TRBJ1-2,TRBV6-6,15,NA,TGTGCCAGCAGTCAAGCGACCGGGACGGTCTATGGCTACACCTTC,CASSQATGTVYGYTF
TRBD1,TRBJ1-2,TRBV6-5,16,NA,TGTGCCAGCAGTTACTCCGGACAGGAAGTGATCTATGGCTACACCTTC,CASSYSGQEVIYGYTF
NA,TRBJ2-3,TRBV12-5,16,NA,TGTGCTAGTGGTTTGGACGGAAGGGAGCGGACAGATACGCAGTATTTT,CASGLDGRERTDTQYF
NA,TRBJ1-2,TRBV5-1,15,NA,TGCGCCAGCAGTGCGGACGGACTGTGGAGCGGTGGCTACACCTTC,CASSADGLWSGGYTF
NA,TRBJ2-4,TRBV6-1,15,NA,TGTGCCAGCAGTGAAGGGGTAGAGAGGTGGGACATTCAGTACTTC,CASSEGVERWDIQYF
NA,TRBJ2-6,TRBV30,13,NA,TGTGCCTGGAGTGTTTCTGGGGCCAACGTCCTGACTTTC,CAWSVSGANVLTF
TRBD2,TRBJ2-3,TRBV2,15,NA,TGTGCCAGCAGTGACTGGGGACTAGCGGGTGATACGCAGTATTTT,CASSDWGLAGDTQYF
NA,TRBJ2-7,TRBV12-5,14,NA,TGTGCTAGTGGTTTGGTACGGAGGGGCGGCGAGCAGTACTTC,CASGLVRRGGEQYF
NA,TRBJ1-5,TRBV6-5,14,NA,TGTGCCAGCAGCCCGTTGGAGGTGCGGCAGCCCCAGCATTTT,CASSPLEVRQPQHF
TRBD1,TRBJ2-2,TRBV9,16,NA,TGTGCCAGCAGCCCTACACAGGGGGCGAGCACCGGGGAGCTGTTTTTT,CASSPTQGASTGELFF
TRBD1,TRBJ1-5,TRBV5-6,15,NA,TGTGCCAGCAGCATCGGACAGGGGGTTGGTCAGCCCCAGCATTTT,CASSIGQGVGQPQHF
NA,TRBJ2-1,TRBV6-5,13,NA,TGTGCCACCTACCCCTCGGCGGGGAATGAGCAGTTCTTC,CATYPSAGNEQFF
NA,TRBJ2-7,TRBV7-9,13,NA,TGTGCCAGCAGCTTAGAGGAGGACTACGAGCAGTACTTC,CASSLEEDYEQYF
NA,TRBJ2-5,TRBV4-3,15,NA,TGCGCCAGCAGCCAAGCAAAGGGAGTGGGAGAGACCCAGTACTTC,CASSQAKGVGETQYF
NA,TRBJ1-1,TRBV5-1,13,NA,TGCGCCAGCAGCCCCTCGGGGAACACTGAAGCTTTCTTT,CASSPSGNTEAFF
TRBD1,TRBJ1-3,TRBV18,15,NA,TGTGCCAGCTCCCCACAGGGGGCGGCTGGAAACACCATATATTTT,CASSPQGAAGNTIYF
TRBD2,TRBJ2-7,TRBV6-5,13,NA,TGTGCCAGCAGGTCGGGGGGGGGAGGCGAGCAGTACTTC,CASRSGGGGEQYF
NA,TRBJ1-4,TRBV2,13,NA,TGTGCCAGCAGTGTAAACAGGGATGAAAAACTGTTTTTT,CASSVNRDEKLFF
NA,TRBJ1-5,TRBV19,16,few,TGTGCCAGTAGTAGGTCGACAGGTACTAGCAATCAGCCCCAGCATTTT,CASSRSTGTSNQPQHF
NA,TRBJ2-7,TRBV15,13,NA,TGTGCCACCAGCAGAGGGGACCTCTACGAGCAGTACTTC,CATSRGDLYEQYF
NA,TRBJ1-6,TRBV6-1,14,NA,TGTGCCAGCATTCCGACAGGATCGGGCTCACCCCTCCACTTT,CASIPTGSGSPLHF
NA,TRBJ1-5,TRBV7-6,14,NA,TGTGCCAGCGCCCGGGACCCGGGTGGCCAGCCCCAGCATTTT,CASARDPGGQPQHF
TRBD2,TRBJ2-7,TRBV5-1,14,NA,TGCGCCAGCAGCCTAGGGGAGGGGAACTACGAGCAGTACTTC,CASSLGEGNYEQYF
NA,TRBJ1-1,TRBV7-3,13,NA,TGTGCCAGCAGCTTTAGGCAGAACACTGAAGCTTTCTTT,CASSFRQNTEAFF
NA,TRBJ2-7,TRBV7-8,15,NA,TGTGCCAGCAGCTTGGTATCGGGGGCCCACTCCGAGCAGTACTTC,CASSLVSGAHSEQYF
NA,TRBJ2-7,TRBV2,13,once,TGTGCCAGCAGTGGCGAGGGTCCACGCGAGCAGTACTTC,CASSGEGPREQYF
NA,TRBJ2-5,TRBV5-1,12,NA,TGCGCCAGCAGCTGGGGTCAAGAGACCCAGTACTTC,CASSWGQETQYF
TRBD1,TRBJ2-1,TRBV7-2,14,NA,TGTGCCAGCAGCTTACAGGGGGCGGTTAATGAGCAGTTCTTC,CASSLQGAVNEQFF
TRBD1,TRBJ2-2,TRBV7-9,18,NA,TGTGCCAGCAGCGGAGGACAGGGGGATATCGTTGACACCGGGGAGCTGTTTTTT,CASSGGQGDIVDTGELFF
NA,TRBJ1-1,TRBV5-4,16,NA,TGTGCCAGCAGCTTGGATTTGGTATCCTCGAACACTGAAGCTTTCTTT,CASSLDLVSSNTEAFF
TRBD1,TRBJ1-1,TRBV2,13,few,TGTGCCAGAAAGACAGGGTCCGACACTGAAGCTTTCTTT,CARKTGSDTEAFF
NA,TRBJ2-3,TRBV25-1,13,once,TGTGCCAGCAGTGATTGGGGGTCAGATACGCAGTATTTT,CASSDWGSDTQYF
TRBD1,TRBJ2-7,TRBV28,15,NA,TGTGCCAGCAGCCGTTCCGGGACAGGGGCCTACGAGCAGTACTTC,CASSRSGTGAYEQYF
NA,TRBJ1-5,TRBV27,14,NA,TGTGCCAGCTCCCCTCGGGTGATCAATCAGCCCCAGCATTTT,CASSPRVINQPQHF
NA,TRBJ2-7,TRBV6-1,13,NA,TGTGCCAGCAGTCTACTAGCCCACCGCGAGCAGTACTTC,CASSLLAHREQYF
TRBD1,TRBJ2-5,TRBV10-3,13,NA,TGTGCCATCAGTGCGGGACAGCAAGAGACCCAGTACTTC,CAISAGQQETQYF
NA,TRBJ2-7,TRBV7-6,13,NA,TGTGCCAGCAGCTTAGGGAGGGGTTACGAGCAGTACTTC,CASSLGRGYEQYF
TRBD1,TRBJ2-2,TRBV6-5,15,few,TGTGCCAGCAGTTCGGGACAGGGGAACACCGGGGAGCTGTTTTTT,CASSSGQGNTGELFF
NA,TRBJ1-1,TRBV6-5,15,NA,TGTGCCAGCAGTTACCTTACAACAGTGAACACTGAAGCTTTCTTT,CASSYLTTVNTEAFF
NA,TRBJ1-1,TRBV28,13,NA,TGTGCCAGCAGCTCACACGAGAACACTGAAGCTTTCTTT,CASSSHENTEAFF
TRBD2,TRBJ2-1,TRBV28,14,NA,TGTGCCAGCAGTCCCCGGACTAGCGGCAATGAGCAGTTCTTC,CASSPRTSGNEQFF
TRBD1,TRBJ1-2,TRBV5-1,16,NA,TGCGCCAGCAGCTACACACAGGGGGTAACTAACTATGGCTACACCTTC,CASSYTQGVTNYGYTF
NA,TRBJ2-7,TRBV5-1,14,NA,TGCGCCAGCAGCCCCCAGGGGGGGGCCTACGAGCAGTACTTC,CASSPQGGAYEQYF
NA,TRBJ1-2,TRBV7-2,15,NA,TGTGCCAGCAGCTTCCCGACTTCCCGGGACTATGGCTACACCTTC,CASSFPTSRDYGYTF
NA,TRBJ2-5,TRBV18,14,NA,TGTGCCAGCTCACCACGTTGGGGGCAAGAGACCCAGTACTTC,CASSPRWGQETQYF
TRBD1,TRBJ2-2,TRBV9,15,NA,TGTGCCAGCAGCGACAGGGGTTCGAACACCGGGGAGCTGTTTTTT,CASSDRGSNTGELFF
NA,TRBJ1-2,TRBV18,11,once,TGTGCCAGCCCCCAGGGTGGCGGCTACACCTTC,CASPQGGGYTF
TRBD1,TRBJ2-7,TRBV6-1,15,NA,TGTGCCAGCAGTGTTTCCGGACAGGGGGCCTACGAGCAGTACTTC,CASSVSGQGAYEQYF
NA,TRBJ2-3,TRBV5-1,17,NA,TGCGCCAGCAGCGATATACTACTAGACTCTAGCACAGATACGCAGTATTTT,CASSDILLDSSTDTQYF
TRBD2,TRBJ2-1,TRBV19,15,NA,TGTGCCAGTAGGGACCCGGGACTAGGGACAAATGAGCAGTTCTTC,CASRDPGLGTNEQFF
TRBD1,TRBJ1-1,TRBV6-5,14,NA,TGTGCCAGCAGTAACCGACAGGGGGCAACTGAAGCTTTCTTT,CASSNRQGATEAFF
NA,TRBJ1-2,TRBV9,12,few,TGTGCCAGCAGCGTACAACCGGGGAGCTACACCTTC,CASSVQPGSYTF
TRBD1,TRBJ2-2,TRBV19,15,NA,TGTGCCAGTAGTGATCAGGGGGCAAGCACCGGGGAGCTGTTTTTT,CASSDQGASTGELFF
NA,TRBJ2-1,TRBV30,12,NA,TGTGCCTGGAGCAGACTTGGAAATGAGCAGTTCTTC,CAWSRLGNEQFF
NA,TRBJ1-6,TRBV11-1,14,NA,TGTGCCAGCAGCTCCGCGCAGGCGGGTTCACCCCTCCACTTT,CASSSAQAGSPLHF
NA,TRBJ1-1,TRBV11-2,13,NA,TGTGCCAGCAACGATAGGTTGAACACTGAAGCTTTCTTT,CASNDRLNTEAFF
TRBD2,TRBJ2-5,TRBV7-9,17,once,TGTGCCAGCAGCTCCCTCAGGGCTAGCGGGGGACAAGAGACCCAGTACTTC,CASSSLRASGGQETQYF
NA,TRBJ2-3,TRBV6-6,14,NA,TGTGCCAGCAGTTACTCCGGCGCCCTCATACGCTCGTATTTT,CASSYSGALIRSYF
TRBD2,TRBJ2-7,TRBV28,15,NA,TGTGCCAGCAGCTACGGGACTAGCGCTTCCTACGAGCAGTACTTC,CASSYGTSASYEQYF